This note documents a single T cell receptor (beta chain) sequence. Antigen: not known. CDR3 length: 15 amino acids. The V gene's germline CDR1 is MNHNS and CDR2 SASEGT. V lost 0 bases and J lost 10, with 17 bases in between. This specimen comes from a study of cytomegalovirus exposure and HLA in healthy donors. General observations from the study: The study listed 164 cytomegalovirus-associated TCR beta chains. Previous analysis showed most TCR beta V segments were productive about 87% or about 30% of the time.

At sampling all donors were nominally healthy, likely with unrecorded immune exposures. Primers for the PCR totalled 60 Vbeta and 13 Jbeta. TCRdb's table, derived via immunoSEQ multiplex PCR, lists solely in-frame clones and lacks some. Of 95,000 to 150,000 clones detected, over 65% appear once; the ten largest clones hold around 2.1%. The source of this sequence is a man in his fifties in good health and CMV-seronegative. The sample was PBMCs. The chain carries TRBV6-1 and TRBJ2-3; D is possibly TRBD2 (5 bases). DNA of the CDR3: TGTGCCAGCAGTGAAGCGATGGAGCGGCAGCTATCGCAGTATTTT. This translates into CASSEAMERQLSQYF.